This TCR beta chain was sequenced during a study of cytomegalovirus exposure and HLA in healthy donors. This CDR3 is 14 amino acids long. V shed 6 bases, J shed 5 bases, and the junction held 7 bases outside the gene matches. Germline assignment: CDR1 SNHLY and CDR2 FYNNEI. The PCR ran on 60 Vbeta and 13 Jbeta primers. Generated by immunoSEQ multiplex PCR, the TCRdb table keeps only in-frame clones and is missing some. Among around 220,000 clones listed, 75% to 80% were seen once. The genes are TRBV2 and TRBJ2-5; 9 nucleotides line up with TRBD1. The sequencing sample was made of PBMCs. This TCR came from a man aged 18 to 30 in good health and CMV-seronegative. CDR3 nucleotide sequence: TGTGCCAGCAGGAACACAGGGGGCGTGGAGACCCAGTACTTC. Residues: CASRNTGGVETQYF.